Included here is one TCR beta chain sequence, with context. Here immunoSEQ multiplex PCR was the method, and the copy in TCRdb shows in-frame clones only, minus some. Of roughly 400,000 clones in the sample, roughly 87% were seen once. The entry originates in a study of blood T cell repertoires in COVID-19. V gave up 4 bases and J gave up 0 bases, with 16 bases separating them. Germline CDR1 reads SGHRS; CDR2 reads YFSETQ. CDR3 length: 17 amino acids. Material: PBMCs or T cells enriched from blood (not recorded which). The sequence derives from a man aged 18 to 35 who had recovered from COVID-19. The genes are TRBV5-1 and TRBJ1-4, with D unclear. In DNA form, the CDR3 reads TGCGCCAGCAGCAGAGGAGGGTGGGCCGCAACTAATGAAAAACTGTTTTTT. Translation gives CASSRGGWAATNEKLFF.